The 23 T cell receptor beta chains in this list originate from one sample, sequenced in a study of blood T cell repertoires in COVID-19. Sequencing used immunoSEQ multiplex PCR; TCRdb keeps in-frame clones, though not all of them. The table shows around 100,000 clones, with roughly 80% occurring only once. Sequences were obtained from peripheral blood. The receptor source for this set is a man aged 45 to 65 with acute or convalescent COVID-19.

The genes are TRBV10-3 and TRBJ1-5, with 8 positions matching TRBD1. Unmatched junction bases numbered 6, after V lost 0 bases and J lost 5 bases. The CDR3 contains 16 residues. CDR1 and CDR2 from the germline V gene are ENHRY and SYGVKD. CDR3 amino acids: CAISESRTGSYQPQHF. The CDR3, as DNA: TGTGCCATCAGTGAGTCCCGGACAGGGTCTTATCAGCCCCAGCATTTT.

This rearrangement joins TRBV5-6 to TRBJ1-2; 7 bases fit TRBD1. Germline loops: CDR1 SGHDT, CDR2 YYEEEE. The length of the CDR3 is 15 residues. V shed 6 bases, J shed 4 bases, and the junction held 12 bases outside the gene matches. The CDR3 reads CASMGVRQGLYGYTF. The CDR3 DNA reads as TGTGCCAGCATGGGCGTGAGACAGGGCCTCTATGGCTACACCTTC.

The gene calls are TRBV5-6 and TRBJ2-7; TRBD2 aligns across 10 bases. This CDR3 has 15 amino acids. V shed 3 bases, J shed 5 bases, and the junction held 8 bases outside the gene matches. The germline V gene has CDR1 SGHDT and CDR2 YYEEEE. The DNA for the CDR3 is TGTGCCAGCAGCTCACAGCGGGGGGGCTTCGACGAGCAGTACTTC. Protein: CASSSQRGGFDEQYF.

The V call is TRBV6-5, the J call TRBJ1-4, with unresolved D. Trimming removed 5 bases from V and 0 bases from J, with 7 bases in between. The CDR3 runs 14 residues. From germline, CDR1 is MNHEY and CDR2 SVGAGI. CDR3 amino acids: CASSSSATNEKLFF. The CDR3 nucleotides read TGTGCCAGCAGTAGTTCGGCAACTAATGAAAAACTGTTTTTT.

The gene calls are TRBV9 and TRBJ1-1, with TRBD1 as a possible D gene (5 bases). V dropped 3 bases and J dropped 1 base, with 19 bases sitting between them. The CDR3 is 17 residues long. Germline V gene sequence: CDR1 SGDLS, CDR2 YYNGEE. The CDR3 bases are TGTGCCAGCAGCGACGCCACGGGGAGGGGTTCGAACACTGAAGCTTTCTTT. Translation: CASSDATGRGSNTEAFF.

CDR3 DNA: TGTGCCAGCTCACCCGATAACCGGAATTCACCCCTCCACTTT. The encoded protein is CASSPDNRNSPLHF. This chain uses TRBV18 with TRBJ1-6; no clear D. The CDR3 loop spans 14 amino acids. Germline-derived CDR1 and CDR2 are KGHSH and LQKENI. V lost 3 bases, J lost 7 bases, and 10 bases lay in between.

The V call is TRBV28, the J call TRBJ2-5; D perhaps matches TRBD1 (6 bases). Germline V gene data show CDR1 as MDHEN and CDR2 as SYDVKM. The CDR3 is 15 amino acids. The germline V and J ends were trimmed by 2 bases and 1 base, with 11 bases remaining between them. Written as DNA, the CDR3 is TGTGCCAGCAGTTTACGGAACAGGGTCCAAGAGACCCAGTACTTC. This gives the protein CASSLRNRVQETQYF.

The chain recombines TRBV10-3 with TRBJ1-1; 10 positions agree with TRBD1. J gave up 5 bases and V 10 bases, and 7 bases lay outside the gene matches. Germline lookup yields CDR1 ENHRY and CDR2 SYGVKD. CDR3 size: 13 residues. The CDR3: CATWTGGRTEAFF. In DNA form, the CDR3 reads TGTGCCACCTGGACAGGGGGAAGGACTGAAGCTTTCTTT.

The rearrangement uses TRBV11-2 and TRBJ2-1, with 8 nucleotides matching TRBD1. Germline V gene data show CDR1 as SGHAT and CDR2 as FQNNGV. The CDR3 has 14 residues. J gave up 5 bases and V 2 bases, and 2 bases lay outside the gene matches. CDR3 nucleotides: TGTGCCAGCAGCTTACCGACAGGGGACAATGAGCAGTTCTTC. Amino acid sequence: CASSLPTGDNEQFF.

V usage is TRBV5-5 and J usage is TRBJ2-1; tentatively, D is TRBD2 (5 bases). There are 14 residues in the CDR3. The germline V gene has CDR1 SGHKS and CDR2 YYEKEE (reference sequence). With 4 bases removed from V and 6 bases from J, the gap between germline ends came to 14 bases. For the CDR3, the DNA is TGTGCCAGCAGCCCCAGGATCGAGGGCAATGAGCAGTTCTTC. Its translation: CASSPRIEGNEQFF.

The V gene is TRBV10-3, the J gene TRBJ2-1; no definite D call. The V gene's germline CDR1 is ENHRY and CDR2 SYGVKD. The CDR3 is made up of 14 amino acids. Trimming pared 0 bases from V and 9 bases from J, leaving 12 bases between. The CDR3 loop reads CAISESGRRREQFF. In nucleotides, the CDR3 is TGTGCCATCAGTGAGTCGGGCAGGCGTCGTGAGCAGTTCTTC.

The chain uses TRBV6-5 and TRBJ1-2, with 7 bases fitting TRBD1. V was pared by 3 bases and J by 7 bases, with 14 bases of the junction left unmatched. This CDR3 has 16 residues. CDR1 is MNHEY, CDR2 SVGAGI, per germline. In DNA, the CDR3 is TGTGCCAGCAGTTATGACAGGGTGGCTAATCAGGGTGGCTACACCTTC. This sequence encodes CASSYDRVANQGGYTF.

The rearrangement links TRBV6-5 to TRBJ2-7; 9 bases fit TRBD1. CDR1 is MNHEY and CDR2 is SVGAGI in the germline V gene. This CDR3 is built from 15 residues. The V and J ends lost 2 bases and 2 bases, in that order; junction bases with no gene match: 4. CDR3 amino acids: CASSYRGTGTYEQYF. The CDR3, as DNA: TGTGCCAGCAGTTACAGAGGGACAGGGACCTACGAGCAGTACTTC.

The chain carries TRBV9 and TRBJ1-1, with TRBD1 as a possible D gene (6 bases). Germline-derived CDR1 and CDR2 are SGDLS and YYNGEE. This CDR3 comprises 19 residues. V was pared by 0 bases and J by 3 bases, with 24 bases between. The CDR3 sequence: CASSVAEGGNLIGDTEAFF. The CDR3 coding sequence is TGTGCCAGCAGCGTAGCTGAGGGGGGGAATCTGATAGGGGACACTGAAGCTTTCTTT.

V usage is TRBV28 and J usage is TRBJ1-1; maybe TRBD1 (6 bases). The CDR3 runs 15 residues. V was cut by 6 bases and J by 7 bases, with 21 bases left in between. CDR1 is MDHEN and CDR2 is SYDVKM in the germline V gene. CDR3 region: CASRIWQVGGGEAFF. CDR3 DNA: TGTGCCAGCAGAATATGGCAGGTGGGAGGGGGTGAAGCTTTCTTT.

V gene TRBV28 combines with J gene TRBJ1-5; D is undetermined. Trimming removed 4 bases from V and 6 bases from J, with 10 bases in between. Germline CDR1 is MDHEN and CDR2 is SYDVKM. This CDR3 has 13 residues. CDR3 in amino acids: CASSSMAGQPQHF. The CDR3 DNA reads as TGTGCCAGCAGTTCGATGGCGGGTCAGCCCCAGCATTTT.

This clone was seen a single time. The chain employs TRBV7-9 and TRBJ2-3, with 8 positions matching TRBD1. Trimming at V came to 5 bases and at J to 2 bases, leaving 6 bases not matched to a gene. The CDR3 is made up of 15 amino acids. CDR1 and CDR2 from the germline V gene are SEHNR and FQNEAQ (reference sequence). The CDR3: CASSGRGQVTDTQYF. The CDR3 DNA sequence: TGTGCCAGCAGCGGAAGGGGACAGGTCACAGATACGCAGTATTTT.

The J gene is TRBJ1-1, the V gene TRBV19; 7 bases are shared with TRBD1. V lost 5 bases to trimming and J lost 7 bases; unmatched junction nucleotides: 4. The CDR3 is 12 residues long. Germline-derived CDR1 and CDR2 are LNHDA and SQIVND (reference sequence). This CDR3 reads CASSVNRGEAFF. DNA for the CDR3: TGTGCCAGTAGTGTGAACAGGGGTGAAGCTTTCTTT.

This clone showed up many times. The chain employs TRBV7-2 and TRBJ1-2, with 8 bases that match TRBD1. V trimming: 5 bases; J trimming: 0 bases; junction bases outside the gene matches: 5. Germline CDR1 and CDR2: SGHTA and FQGNSA. This CDR3 contains 15 residues. CDR3 nucleotide sequence: TGTGCCAGCAGCGAGAGACAGGGGACTAACTATGGCTACACCTTC. Translating gives CASSERQGTNYGYTF.

The rearrangement uses TRBV28 and TRBJ1-5; D is possibly TRBD1 (6 bases). The V gene's germline CDR1 is MDHEN and CDR2 SYDVKM. Trimming took 6 bases from V and 8 from J, leaving 11 bases between them. The CDR3 loop spans 12 amino acids. The CDR3, as DNA: TGTGCCAGCAGGTCAGGGGCGGAGCCCCAGCATTTT. Translated, it gives CASRSGAEPQHF.

The chain joins TRBV28 to TRBJ2-6; 7 bases line up with TRBD1. Unmatched junction bases numbered 10, after V lost 5 bases and J lost 0 bases. In germline, CDR1 is MDHEN, CDR2 SYDVKM. CDR3 length: 18 residues. The CDR3 here is CASSLRQGLGSGANVLTF. In DNA, the CDR3 is TGTGCCAGCAGTCTCCGACAGGGTCTAGGCTCTGGGGCCAACGTCCTGACTTTC.

The V gene is TRBV5-6, the J gene TRBJ2-7; a weak D match, TRBD1 (6 bases). The CDR3 covers 14 residues. Trimming left V 4 bases short and J 3 bases short, with 14 bases between. In germline, CDR1 is SGHDT, CDR2 YYEEEE. The CDR3 sequence is CASSAGDGYYEQYF. DNA of the CDR3: TGTGCCAGCAGCGCAGGGGACGGCTACTACGAGCAGTACTTC.

The chain carries TRBV19 and TRBJ1-5, with D hard to call. V dropped 6 bases and J dropped 0 bases, with 12 bases sitting between them. This CDR3 has 15 amino acids. The germline V gene encodes CDR1 LNHDA and CDR2 SQIVND (reference sequence). The CDR3: CASRSRPYSNQPQHF. DNA of the CDR3: TGTGCCAGTAGGTCCAGGCCCTATAGCAATCAGCCCCAGCATTTT.